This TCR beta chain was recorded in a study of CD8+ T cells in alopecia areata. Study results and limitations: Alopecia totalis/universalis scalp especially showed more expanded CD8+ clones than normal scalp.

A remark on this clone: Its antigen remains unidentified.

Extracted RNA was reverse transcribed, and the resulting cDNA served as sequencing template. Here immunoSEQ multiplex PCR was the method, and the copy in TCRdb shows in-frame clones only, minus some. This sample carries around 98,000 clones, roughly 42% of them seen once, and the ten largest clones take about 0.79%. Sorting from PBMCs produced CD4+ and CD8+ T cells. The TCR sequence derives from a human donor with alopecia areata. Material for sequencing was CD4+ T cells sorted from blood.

CDR3 in DNA: TGTGCCAGCAGCTTAGAGGACAGGGTCGGGCAAGAGACCCAGTACTTC. This gives the protein CASSLEDRVGQETQYF. The chain couples TRBV7-2 to TRBJ2-5, with 8 bases lining up with TRBD1. The CDR3 sequence is 16 residues long. Germline loops: CDR1 SGHTA, CDR2 FQGNSA. V gave up 1 base and J gave up 2 bases; unmatched junction bases: 6.